This T cell receptor (beta chain) was observed in a study of beta chain features in type 1 diabetes. The whole isolated RNA underwent reverse transcription, so sequencing captured expressed TCRB transcripts. Assay used: immunoSEQ multiplex PCR; TCRdb lists only in-frame clones, some missing. This table has roughly 230,000 clones, approximately 11% appearing once. The CDR3 loop spans 14 amino acids. Between the trimmed V and J ends, which lost 4 bases and 6 bases, there was a span of 10 bases. Germline-derived CDR1 and CDR2 are MNHEY and SMNVEV (reference sequence). Findings and caveats of the study: Shorter TCRB CDR3s, moderately but significantly so, marked every one of the four CD4+ subsets in Type 1 diabetes patients.

This clone was picked up a small number of times. Antigen specificity is unknown. This sequence originates from a man aged 25-45 years with type 1 diabetes. Sample: naive CD4+ T cells from blood. The chain combines TRBV27 with TRBJ1-6; D uncertain. The CDR3 coding sequence is TGTGCCAGCAGTTCAGGCAACCTTAATTCACCCCTCCACTTT. Its protein product is CASSSGNLNSPLHF.